This TCR beta chain originates from a study of post-analysis software for immune sequencing data. About the study: Disease courses included relapsing-remitting, secondary progressive and progressive-relapsing multiple sclerosis.

Unique molecular identifiers were present in the TCR beta cDNA libraries. A single record per CDR3 protein comes from TCRdb applying MiXCR to the PCR reads. The sample contains approximately 570,000 distinct CDR3 sequences, about 40% of which appear only once. Comment on this clonotype: Its specificity is not known.

Trimming pared 6 bases from V and 5 bases from J, leaving 7 bases between. The CDR3 is 11 amino acids. Study results and limitations: The normalized Chao1 diversity of multiple sclerosis patients was significantly lower than that of controls. Samples sharing a preparation batch grouped tightly together when assessed by F measure. There were roughly five TRBV segments more frequent in patients than controls, and TRBV5-6, TRBV5-1 and TRBV20-1 were among them.

The origin of this receptor is a girl aged 10 to 17 with multiple sclerosis. The chain recombines TRBV12-3 or TRBV12-4 with TRBJ1-1; D is unresolved. Sequenced sample: blood. Here the CDR3 reads CASRYKTEAFF. Written as DNA, the CDR3 is TGTGCCAGCAGGTACAAGACTGAAGCTTTCTTT.